A single sample gave rise to the 31 T cell receptor beta chains below, sequenced in a study of spatial heterogeneity in lung cancer. Each CDR3 protein gets one entry after TCRdb re-called the 5' RACE reads with MiXCR. The sample consists of some 15,000 distinct CDR3 sequences, about a tenth of them appearing once. Noted time point: sample taken at primary tumor resection. Unsorted whole RNA from tumor, nontumor lung or frozen PBMC underwent sequencing. The material was PBMCs, obtained at surgery. The receptors derive from a female donor with early-stage non-small cell lung cancer.

Many counts were recorded for this clonotype. The rearrangement links TRBV5-1 to TRBJ2-2; D ambiguous. Germline assignment: CDR1 SGHRS and CDR2 YFSETQ. The CDR3 is made up of 15 amino acids. V lost 0 bases and J 4 bases, leaving 10 bases between the germline ends. The CDR3 loop reads CASSLAVGSTGELFF. The CDR3 region has the DNA TGCGCCAGCAGCTTGGCCGTGGGAAGCACCGGGGAGCTGTTTTTT.

This clonotype was detected many times. The rearrangement joins TRBV6-6 to TRBJ1-1, with a possible D match to TRBD1 (5 bases). CDR1 MNHNY and CDR2 SVGAGI come from the germline V gene (reference sequence). The CDR3 has 14 amino acids. V was trimmed by 7 bases and J by 1 base, leaving 13 bases between them. CDR3 sequence reads: CASTLGGGNTEAFF. In DNA, the CDR3 is TGTGCCAGCACTCTCGGGGGGGGGAACACTGAAGCTTTCTTT.

This clonotype was seen more than once but under ten times. V is TRBV7-9 and J is TRBJ2-3, with TRBD2 as a possible D gene (5 bases). The germline V and J ends were trimmed by 5 bases and 5 bases, with 20 bases remaining between them. The germline V gene has CDR1 SEHNR and CDR2 FQNEAQ (reference sequence). The CDR3 has 16 residues. CDR3 nucleotide sequence: TGTGCCAGCAGCCTAAGGACTCAACTAGGGAAAGATACGCAGTATTTT. Its protein product is CASSLRTQLGKDTQYF.

V gene TRBV6-2 or TRBV6-3 combines with J gene TRBJ2-7, with D possibly matching TRBD2 (6 bases). V was trimmed by 3 bases and J by 3 bases, leaving 12 bases between them. Germline CDR1 MNHEY, CDR2 SVGEGT. The CDR3 has 14 amino acids. CDR3: CASSYRRDRYEQYF. The CDR3 nucleotides read TGTGCCAGCAGTTATCGGCGGGACCGCTACGAGCAGTACTTC.

V usage is TRBV6-6 and J usage is TRBJ2-7; 11 nucleotides align to TRBD2. In germline, CDR1 is MNHNY, CDR2 SVGAGI (reference sequence). This CDR3 contains 18 residues. V lost 0 bases, J lost 0 bases, and 7 bases stayed unmatched. The DNA for the CDR3 is TGTGCCAGCAGTTACTCTACTAGCGGGGGTTCAAGCTCCTACGAGCAGTACTTC. Translated, it gives CASSYSTSGGSSSYEQYF.

This clonotype has a count of ten or more. V usage is TRBV14 and J usage is TRBJ2-3; 7 nucleotides line up with TRBD1. This CDR3 comprises 16 residues. With V trimmed by 5 bases and J by 4 bases, 12 bases remained unmatched. Germline assignment: CDR1 SGHDN and CDR2 FVKESK. CDR3 protein: CASSSGRGFGSDTQYF. DNA of the CDR3: TGTGCCAGCAGCTCAGGCAGGGGGTTTGGATCAGATACGCAGTATTTT.

This clonotype counts as medium-sized (0.01 to 0.1%). The chain recombines TRBV19 with TRBJ2-1; 8 bases line up with TRBD2. The ends lost 2 bases at V and 4 bases at J; junction bases unmatched: 13. This CDR3 region has 18 residues. The germline CDR1 and CDR2 sequences are LNHDA and SQIVND (reference sequence). In DNA, the CDR3 is TGTGCCAGTAGTATACAGGTCGGCGGGGGGCAGGTATACAATGAGCAGTTCTTC. Protein product: CASSIQVGGGQVYNEQFF.

This clonotype was detected ten times or more. V is TRBV5-1 and J is TRBJ2-7; either TRBD1 or TRBD2 may supply D (6 bases each). V was shortened by 0 bases and J by 7 bases, with 11 bases between the two germline ends. Germline lookup yields CDR1 SGHRS and CDR2 YFSETQ. CDR3 size: 13 residues. The CDR3 DNA follows: TGCGCCAGCAGCTTGGTGGGGGCGGGAGAGCAGTACTTC. Translated: CASSLVGAGEQYF.

This clonotype was counted ten times or more. The chain joins TRBV3-1 to TRBJ1-2; TRBD1 aligns across 8 bases. The trim removed 1 base at V and 7 bases at J, leaving 5 bases unmatched. The CDR3 loop spans 14 amino acids. Germline CDR1 is LGHDT and CDR2 is YNNKEL (reference sequence). Here the CDR3 DNA reads TGTGCCAGCAGCCAAGGGACAGGGTCGAGTGGCTACACCTTC. It yields the protein CASSQGTGSSGYTF.

This clonotype was picked up many times. The chain links TRBV7-9 to TRBJ2-2, with TRBD2 matching over 9 bases. Losses at the gene ends were 5 bases for V and 2 bases for J; bases not matched to a gene: 6. The CDR3 consists of 16 residues. Looked up from germline, CDR1 is SEHNR and CDR2 is FQNEAQ (reference sequence). The chain's CDR3 is CASSPGTSPNTGELFF. The CDR3 DNA reads TGTGCCAGCAGCCCAGGGACTAGCCCTAACACCGGGGAGCTGTTTTTT.

This clonotype was recorded many times. The gene calls are TRBV10-3 and TRBJ1-3; the match to TRBD1 covers 8 bases. Trimming cost V 10 bases and J 4 bases; bases outside gene matches: 3. The CDR3 runs to 12 residues. The germline gives CDR1 ENHRY, CDR2 SYGVKD. This CDR3 reads CATGQGGNTIYF. DNA for the CDR3: TGTGCCACAGGACAGGGCGGAAACACCATATATTTT.

This clonotype was recorded many times. The chain uses TRBV27 and TRBJ2-5, with D possibly TRBD2 on 7 matching bases. This CDR3 is 14 amino acids long. Germline V gives CDR1 MNHEY, CDR2 SMNVEV (reference sequence). With 2 bases removed from V and 6 bases from J, the gap between germline ends came to 13 bases. Written as DNA, the CDR3 is TGTGCCAGCAGTTTAATCGGGGGGCATCAGACCCAGTACTTC. It codes for CASSLIGGHQTQYF.

This clonotype was picked up many times. The J gene is TRBJ1-4, the V gene TRBV29-1; the D is unclear. Between the trimmed V and J ends, which lost 6 bases and 4 bases, there was a span of 9 bases. The CDR3 totals 12 residues. CDR1 is SQVTM and CDR2 is ANQGSEA in the germline V gene. CDR3: CSVLIDNEKLFF. In DNA form, the CDR3 reads TGCAGCGTGCTGATAGATAATGAAAAACTGTTTTTT.

This clonotype was detected ten times or more. V and J are TRBV20-1 and TRBJ1-6, with 9 bases fitting TRBD1. Germline assignment: CDR1 DFQATT and CDR2 SNEGSKA (reference sequence). The V segment lost 7 bases and the J segment 4 bases; nucleotides outside the gene matches: 8. CDR3 length: 15 amino acids. The CDR3 DNA is TGCAGTGGACGACAGGGGGATAGGTATAATTCACCCCTCCACTTT. Translated, it gives CSGRQGDRYNSPLHF.

Written as DNA, the CDR3 is TGTGCCAGCAGTTTCTATGGAAACACCATATATTTT. Protein sequence: CASSFYGNTIYF. V gene TRBV12-3 or TRBV12-4 combines with J gene TRBJ1-3; D is ambiguous. V lost 3 bases and J 3 bases, leaving 3 bases between the germline ends. This CDR3 spans 12 amino acids.

This clonotype is medium-sized by share. The chain links TRBV7-9 to TRBJ1-1, with 7 bases aligning to TRBD1. The CDR3 has 17 amino acids. The ends lost 5 bases at V and 1 base at J; junction bases unmatched: 13. Germline CDR1 and CDR2: SEHNR and FQNEAQ (reference sequence). CDR3 DNA: TGTGCCAGCAGCCCTACTTTGAGGACAGGCCCGAACACTGAAGCTTTCTTT. Its protein product is CASSPTLRTGPNTEAFF. Supplemented by reference TRBV7-9 and TRBJ1-1, the full variable domain reads DTGVSQNPRHKITKRGQNVTFRCDPISEHNRLYWYRQTLGQGPEFLTYFQNEAQLEKSRLLSDRFSAERPKGSFSTLEIQRTEQGDSAMYLCASSPTLRTGPNTEAFFGQGTRLTVV.

The chain uses TRBV28 and TRBJ2-1; tentative D call: TRBD2 (5 bases). V was clipped by 9 bases and J by 5 bases, with 14 bases between them. CDR3 size: 13 residues. Germline lookup yields CDR1 MDHEN and CDR2 SYDVKM. CDR3 amino acids: CASMPAVDNEQFF. The CDR3 bases are TGTGCCAGTATGCCAGCGGTAGACAATGAGCAGTTCTTC.

This clonotype was counted at least ten times. This chain links TRBV7-2 with TRBJ1-2; TRBD1 might be the D (5 bases). Trimming took 4 bases from V and 2 from J, leaving 14 bases between them. The CDR3 length is 15 residues. Germline V gene data show CDR1 as SGHTA and CDR2 as FQGNSA. CDR3 in DNA: TGTGCCAGCAGCTCCGACACGACAGACAACTATGGCTACACCTTC. Residues: CASSSDTTDNYGYTF.

This clonotype was detected only a few times. The chain carries TRBV7-2 and TRBJ2-3; 9 positions match TRBD2. Germline CDR1 and CDR2: SGHTA and FQGNSA. The V segment lost 6 bases and the J segment 1 base; nucleotides outside the gene matches: 8. This CDR3 is 16 amino acids long. The CDR3 loop reads CASSQDSSGGTDTQYF. CDR3 coding DNA: TGTGCCAGCAGTCAGGACTCTAGCGGGGGCACAGATACGCAGTATTTT.

This clonotype was counted many times. This sequence joins TRBV20-1 and TRBJ2-7; 10 bases fit TRBD2. The CDR3 is 15 amino acids. Trimming at V came to 3 bases and at J to 3 bases, leaving 8 bases not matched to a gene. Germline CDR1 reads DFQATT; CDR2 reads SNEGSKA (reference sequence). Here the CDR3 reads CSASDLLAGDYEQYF. CDR3 nucleotides: TGCAGTGCTAGTGATCTGCTAGCGGGGGACTACGAGCAGTACTTC.

This clonotype came up many times. This chain uses TRBV19 with TRBJ2-3, with D unclear. Per the germline V gene, CDR1 is LNHDA and CDR2 is SQIVND (reference sequence). This CDR3 has 16 amino acids. V was shortened by 0 bases and J by 0 bases, with 10 bases between the two germline ends. CDR3 DNA: TGTGCCAGTAGTATAGAGGTCTACCCTAGCACAGATACGCAGTATTTT. It translates to CASSIEVYPSTDTQYF.

In this sample, this clonotype turned up many times. The V and J genes are TRBV5-6 and TRBJ1-1; tentatively, D is TRBD1 (6 bases). In germline, CDR1 is SGHDT, CDR2 YYEEEE. The CDR3 covers 16 residues. Trimming shortened V by 4 bases and J by 1 base, and 17 bases separated the two germline ends. For the CDR3, the DNA is TGTGCCAGCAGCCATATGGGACAAAGATCGAACACTGAAGCTTTCTTT. The encoded protein is CASSHMGQRSNTEAFF.

The rearrangement links TRBV30 to TRBJ1-1, with D unresolved. This CDR3 comprises 13 residues. Germline-derived CDR1 and CDR2 are GTSNPN and SVGIG (reference sequence). The ends were cut back, 0 bases at V and 1 base at J, with 6 bases in the middle. The CDR3 DNA reads as TGTGCCTGGAGTGTAGGCTGGAACACTGAAGCTTTCTTT. Its protein product is CAWSVGWNTEAFF.

This clonotype was detected many times. This chain connects TRBV7-9 to TRBJ2-6, with TRBD1 identical over 12 bases. Looked up from germline, CDR1 is SEHNR and CDR2 is FQNEAQ (reference sequence). Germline trimming cut 5 bases from V and 0 bases from J; bases unmatched to any gene: 8. The length of the CDR3 is 19 residues. CDR3 sequence: CASSPYGDRGHSGANVLTF. The DNA for the CDR3 is TGTGCCAGCAGCCCGTACGGGGACAGGGGGCACTCTGGGGCCAACGTCCTGACTTTC.

This clonotype was seen ten or more times. The J gene is TRBJ2-5, the V gene TRBV3-1; D is unclear. Trimming pared 4 bases from V and 6 bases from J, leaving 18 bases between. Looked up from germline, CDR1 is LGHDT and CDR2 is YNNKEL (reference sequence). This CDR3 comprises 15 residues. CDR3 protein: CASSPSDGRAKTQYF. The CDR3 DNA is TGTGCCAGCAGCCCATCCGATGGAAGGGCCAAGACCCAGTACTTC.

This clonotype was counted many times. The chain joins TRBV7-8 to TRBJ1-1; maybe TRBD1 (5 bases). This CDR3 contains 14 residues. Per germline, CDR1 SGHVS and CDR2 FQNEAQ. The V end lost 1 base, the J end lost 6 bases, and 12 bases lay between the germline ends. The CDR3: CASSLGQRGSEAFF. As DNA, the CDR3 is TGTGCCAGCAGCTTAGGACAAAGGGGTTCTGAAGCTTTCTTT.

The chain combines TRBV7-9 with TRBJ2-5; D ambiguous. V lost 5 bases to trimming and J lost 2 bases, with 30 bases between them. This CDR3 comprises 20 residues. Germline CDR1 SEHNR, CDR2 FQNEAQ (reference sequence). CDR3 nucleotides: TGTGCCAGCAGCGGCAAAACCCACAGAACCGGACGGACCGTGCAAGAGACCCAGTACTTC. Translated: CASSGKTHRTGRTVQETQYF.

By sample fraction, this clonotype is medium-sized. The rearrangement joins TRBV4-2 to TRBJ1-2, with D unresolved. The CDR3 length is 15 residues. V dropped 0 bases and J dropped 4 bases, with 12 bases sitting between them. Per germline, CDR1 LGHNA and CDR2 YNFKEQ. The CDR3 sequence is CASSQDFQYGYGYTF. In nucleotides, the CDR3 is TGTGCCAGCAGCCAAGATTTTCAGTATGGCTATGGCTACACCTTC.

This clonotype was detected many times. The chain employs TRBV28 and TRBJ1-5, with D possibly being TRBD1 (5 bases). V gave up 5 bases and J gave up 10 bases, with 12 bases separating them. CDR1 is MDHEN and CDR2 is SYDVKM in the germline V gene. This CDR3 has 12 residues. The chain's CDR3 is CASSSGTVPQHF. The CDR3, as DNA: TGTGCCAGCAGTAGCGGGACCGTTCCCCAGCATTTT. The variable domain in full, completed from reference TRBV28 and TRBJ1-5, reads DVKVTQSSRYLVKRTGEKVFLECVQDMDHENMFWYRQDPGLGLRLIYFSYDVKMKEKGDIPEGYSVSREKKERFSLILESASTNQTSMYLCASSSGTVPQHFGDGTRLSIL.

V usage is TRBV5-1 and J usage is TRBJ2-1; D possibly corresponds to TRBD2 (6 bases). Per the germline V gene, CDR1 is SGHRS and CDR2 is YFSETQ. Trimming removed 4 bases at V and 0 bases at J, with 14 bases between. There are 16 residues in the CDR3. The CDR3 protein is CASSTGTVNSYNEQFF. DNA of the CDR3: TGCGCCAGCAGCACTGGGACTGTGAACTCCTACAATGAGCAGTTCTTC.

The V and J genes are TRBV5-7 and TRBJ2-5; D is unresolved. TRBV5-7 is classed as an ORF, of uncertain function. With 4 bases removed from V and 0 bases from J, the gap between germline ends came to 16 bases. The CDR3 is made up of 16 amino acids. The CDR3 sequence is CASSPLNHSNQETQYF. The DNA for the CDR3 is TGTGCCAGCAGCCCGCTGAACCACAGCAACCAAGAGACCCAGTACTTC.